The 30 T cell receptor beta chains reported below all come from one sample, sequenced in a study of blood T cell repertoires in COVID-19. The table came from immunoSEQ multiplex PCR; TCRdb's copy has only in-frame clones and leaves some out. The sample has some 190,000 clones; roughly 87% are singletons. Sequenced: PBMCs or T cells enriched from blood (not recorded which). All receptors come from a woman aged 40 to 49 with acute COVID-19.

This CDR3 is CASSLRPGQGFFQETQYF. The CDR3 DNA is TGTGCCAGCAGCTTAAGACCGGGACAGGGGTTTTTTCAAGAGACCCAGTACTTC. The chain recombines TRBV5-4 with TRBJ2-5; TRBD1 matches at 10 bases. The CDR3 covers 18 residues. The V segment lost 2 bases and the J segment 2 bases; nucleotides outside the gene matches: 12. Germline V CDR1 and CDR2: SGHNT, YYREEE (reference sequence). Combining the CDR3 with reference TRBV5-4 and TRBJ2-5 gives the whole variable domain ETGVTQSPTHLIKTRGQQVTLRCSSQSGHNTVSWYQQALGQGPQFIFQYYREEENGRGNFPPRFSGLQFPNYSSELNVNALELDDSALYLCASSLRPGQGFFQETQYFGPGTRLLVL.

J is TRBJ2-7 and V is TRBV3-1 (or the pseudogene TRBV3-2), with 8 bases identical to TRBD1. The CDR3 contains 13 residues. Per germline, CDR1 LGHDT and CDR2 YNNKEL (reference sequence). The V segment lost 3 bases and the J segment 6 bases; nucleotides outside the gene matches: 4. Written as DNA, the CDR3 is TGTGCCAGCAGCCAGGTAACAGGGGGCGAGCAGTACTTC. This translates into CASSQVTGGEQYF.

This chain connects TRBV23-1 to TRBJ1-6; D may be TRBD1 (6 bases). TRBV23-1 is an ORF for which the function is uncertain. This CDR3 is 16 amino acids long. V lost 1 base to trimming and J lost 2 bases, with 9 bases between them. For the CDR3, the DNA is TGCGCCAGCAGTCAATGGGGGGGCGCCTATAATTCACCCCTCCACTTT. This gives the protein CASSQWGGAYNSPLHF.

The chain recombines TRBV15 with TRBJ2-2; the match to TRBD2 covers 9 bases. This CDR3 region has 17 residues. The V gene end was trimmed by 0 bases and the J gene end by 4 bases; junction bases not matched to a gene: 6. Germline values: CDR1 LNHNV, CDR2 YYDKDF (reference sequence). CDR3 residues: CATSREIAGVGTGELFF. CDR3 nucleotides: TGTGCCACCAGCAGAGAAATAGCGGGAGTAGGCACCGGGGAGCTGTTTTTT.

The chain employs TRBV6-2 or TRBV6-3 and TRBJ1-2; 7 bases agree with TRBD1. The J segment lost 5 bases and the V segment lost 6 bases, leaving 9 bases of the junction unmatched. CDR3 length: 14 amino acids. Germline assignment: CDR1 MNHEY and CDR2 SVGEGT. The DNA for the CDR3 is TGTGCCAGCAGCCTACAGGGGAGTGGGTATGGCTACACCTTC. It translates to CASSLQGSGYGYTF.

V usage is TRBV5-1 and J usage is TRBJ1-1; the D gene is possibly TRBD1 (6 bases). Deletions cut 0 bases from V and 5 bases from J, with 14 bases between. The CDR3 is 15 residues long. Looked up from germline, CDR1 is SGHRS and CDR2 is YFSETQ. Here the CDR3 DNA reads TGCGCCAGCAGCTTGGATACAGGGATTGAAACTGAAGCTTTCTTT. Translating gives CASSLDTGIETEAFF.

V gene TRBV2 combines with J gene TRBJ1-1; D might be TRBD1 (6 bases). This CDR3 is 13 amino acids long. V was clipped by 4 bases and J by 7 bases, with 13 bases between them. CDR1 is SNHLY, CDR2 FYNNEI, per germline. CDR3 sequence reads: CASSALDRGEAFF. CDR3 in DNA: TGTGCCAGCAGTGCTTTGGACAGAGGTGAAGCTTTCTTT.

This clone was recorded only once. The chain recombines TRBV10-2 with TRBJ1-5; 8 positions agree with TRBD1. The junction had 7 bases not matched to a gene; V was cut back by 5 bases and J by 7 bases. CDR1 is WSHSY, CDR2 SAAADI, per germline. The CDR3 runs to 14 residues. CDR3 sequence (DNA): TGCGCCAGCAGTTTCGGACAGGGAGGACAGCCCCAGCATTTT. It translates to CASSFGQGGQPQHF.

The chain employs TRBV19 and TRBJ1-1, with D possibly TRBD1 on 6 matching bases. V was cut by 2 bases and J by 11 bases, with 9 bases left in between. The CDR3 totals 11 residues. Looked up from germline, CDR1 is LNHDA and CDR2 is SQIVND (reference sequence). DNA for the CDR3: TGTGCCAGTAGTATAAGGGGGACGGCTTTCTTT. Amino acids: CASSIRGTAFF.

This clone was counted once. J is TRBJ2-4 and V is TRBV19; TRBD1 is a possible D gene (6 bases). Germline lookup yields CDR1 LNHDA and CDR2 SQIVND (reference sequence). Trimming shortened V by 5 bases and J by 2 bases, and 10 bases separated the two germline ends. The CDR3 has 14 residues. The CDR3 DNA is TGTGCCAGTAGTCAACAGGGAACCAAAAACATTCAGTACTTC. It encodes CASSQQGTKNIQYF.

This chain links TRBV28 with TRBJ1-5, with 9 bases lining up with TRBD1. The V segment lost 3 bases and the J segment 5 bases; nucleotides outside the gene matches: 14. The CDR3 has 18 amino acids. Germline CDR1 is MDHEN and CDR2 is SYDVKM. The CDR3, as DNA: TGTGCCAGCAGTTTGTATGGGACAGGGACTAGTTTGGATCAGCCCCAGCATTTT. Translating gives CASSLYGTGTSLDQPQHF.

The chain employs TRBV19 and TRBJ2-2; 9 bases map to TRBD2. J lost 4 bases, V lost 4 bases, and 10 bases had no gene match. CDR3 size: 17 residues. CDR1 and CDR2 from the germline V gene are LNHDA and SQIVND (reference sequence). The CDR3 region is CASSTSGLAGFTGELFF. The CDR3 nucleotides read TGTGCCAGTAGTACCTCAGGGCTAGCGGGGTTCACCGGGGAGCTGTTTTTT.

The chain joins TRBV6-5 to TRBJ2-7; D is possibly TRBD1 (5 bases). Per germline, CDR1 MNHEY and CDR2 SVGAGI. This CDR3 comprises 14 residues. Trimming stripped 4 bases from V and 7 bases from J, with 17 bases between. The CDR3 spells CASSFGQASGEQYF. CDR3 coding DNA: TGTGCCAGCAGTTTTGGACAAGCCAGTGGGGAGCAGTACTTC.

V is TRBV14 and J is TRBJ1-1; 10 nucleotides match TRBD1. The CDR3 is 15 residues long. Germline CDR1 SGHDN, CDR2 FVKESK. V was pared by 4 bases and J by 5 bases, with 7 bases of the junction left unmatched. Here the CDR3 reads CASSPDRGRWTEAFF. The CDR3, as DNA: TGTGCCAGCAGCCCTGACAGGGGGCGTTGGACTGAAGCTTTCTTT.

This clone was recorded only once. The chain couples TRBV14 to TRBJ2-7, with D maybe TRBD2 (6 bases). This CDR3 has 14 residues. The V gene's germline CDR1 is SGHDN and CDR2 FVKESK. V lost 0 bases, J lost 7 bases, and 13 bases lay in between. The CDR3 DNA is TGTGCCAGCAGCCAAGATCCTTCCGCGGGAGAGCAGTACTTC. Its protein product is CASSQDPSAGEQYF.

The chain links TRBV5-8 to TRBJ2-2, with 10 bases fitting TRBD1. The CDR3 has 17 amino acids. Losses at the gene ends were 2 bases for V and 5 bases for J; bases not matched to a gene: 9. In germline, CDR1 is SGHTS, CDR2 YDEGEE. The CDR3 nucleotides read TGTGCCAGCAGCTTCCTCGGGACAGGGGCTTTTACCGGGGAGCTGTTTTTT. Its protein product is CASSFLGTGAFTGELFF.

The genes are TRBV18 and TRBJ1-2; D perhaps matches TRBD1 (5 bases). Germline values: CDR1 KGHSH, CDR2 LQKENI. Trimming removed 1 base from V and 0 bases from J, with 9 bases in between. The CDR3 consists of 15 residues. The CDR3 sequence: CASSPHKGPNYGYTF. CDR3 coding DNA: TGTGCCAGCTCACCACACAAGGGGCCTAACTATGGCTACACCTTC.

DNA of the CDR3: TGTGCCAGCAGTGTCGGGGTATCCCTGTTTTACGAGCAGTACTTC. Encoded protein: CASSVGVSLFYEQYF. This sequence joins TRBV2 and TRBJ2-7; D might be TRBD2 (5 bases). CDR1 SNHLY and CDR2 FYNNEI come from the germline V gene. The CDR3 spans 15 residues. Trimming removed 4 bases at V and 4 bases at J, with 17 bases between.

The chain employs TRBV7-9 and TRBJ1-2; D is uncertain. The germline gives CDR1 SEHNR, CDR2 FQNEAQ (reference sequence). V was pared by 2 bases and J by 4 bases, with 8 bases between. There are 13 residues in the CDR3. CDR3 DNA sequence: TGTGCCAGCAGCTTAACCCTCGGCTATGGCTACACCTTC. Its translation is CASSLTLGYGYTF.

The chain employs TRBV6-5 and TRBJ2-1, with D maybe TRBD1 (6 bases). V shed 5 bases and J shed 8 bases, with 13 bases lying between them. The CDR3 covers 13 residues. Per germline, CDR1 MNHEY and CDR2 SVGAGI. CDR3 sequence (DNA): TGTGCCAGCAGTAGGGACAAAACTTATGAGCAGTTCTTC. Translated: CASSRDKTYEQFF.

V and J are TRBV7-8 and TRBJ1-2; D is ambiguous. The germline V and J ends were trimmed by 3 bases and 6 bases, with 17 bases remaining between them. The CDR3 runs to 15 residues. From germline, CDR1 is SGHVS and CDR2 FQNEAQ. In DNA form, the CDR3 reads TGTGCCAGCAGCTTCCTCACTGCTAATACGGATGGCTACACCTTC. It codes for CASSFLTANTDGYTF.

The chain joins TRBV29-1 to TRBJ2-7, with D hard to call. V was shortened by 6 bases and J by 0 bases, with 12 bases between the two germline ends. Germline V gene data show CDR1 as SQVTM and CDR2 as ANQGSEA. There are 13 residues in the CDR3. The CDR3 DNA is TGCAGCGTAACAGAATATACCTCCTACGAGCAGTACTTC. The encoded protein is CSVTEYTSYEQYF.

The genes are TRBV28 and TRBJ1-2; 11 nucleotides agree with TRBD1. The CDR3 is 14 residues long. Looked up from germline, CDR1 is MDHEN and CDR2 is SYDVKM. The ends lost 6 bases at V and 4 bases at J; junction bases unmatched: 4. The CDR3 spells CASSSGTGGYGYTF. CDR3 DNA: TGTGCCAGCAGCTCCGGGACAGGGGGCTATGGCTACACCTTC.

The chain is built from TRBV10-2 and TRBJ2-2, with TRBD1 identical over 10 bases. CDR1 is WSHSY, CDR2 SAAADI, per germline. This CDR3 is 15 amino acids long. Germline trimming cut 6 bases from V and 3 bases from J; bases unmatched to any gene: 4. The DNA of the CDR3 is TGCGCCAGCAGACCGGGACAGGGGTACACCGGGGAGCTGTTTTTT. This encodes CASRPGQGYTGELFF.

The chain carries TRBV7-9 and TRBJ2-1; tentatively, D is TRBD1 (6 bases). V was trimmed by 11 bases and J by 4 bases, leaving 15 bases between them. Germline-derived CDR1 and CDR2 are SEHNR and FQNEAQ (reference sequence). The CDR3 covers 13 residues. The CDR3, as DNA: TGTGCCGTACCGAACAGGGAGTACAATGAGCAGTTCTTC. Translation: CAVPNREYNEQFF.

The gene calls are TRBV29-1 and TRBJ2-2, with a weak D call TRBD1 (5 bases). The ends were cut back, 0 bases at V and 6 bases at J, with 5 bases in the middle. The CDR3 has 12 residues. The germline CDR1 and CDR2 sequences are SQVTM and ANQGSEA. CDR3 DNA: TGCAGCGTTGAAGAAGGGGCCGGGGAGCTGTTTTTT. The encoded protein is CSVEEGAGELFF.

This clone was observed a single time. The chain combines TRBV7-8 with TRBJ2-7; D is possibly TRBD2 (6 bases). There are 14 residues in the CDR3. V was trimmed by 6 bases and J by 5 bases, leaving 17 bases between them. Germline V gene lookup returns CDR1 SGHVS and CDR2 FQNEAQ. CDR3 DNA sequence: TGTGCCAGCAGAGCAAGGTGGGGGGAGGACGAGCAGTACTTC. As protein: CASRARWGEDEQYF.

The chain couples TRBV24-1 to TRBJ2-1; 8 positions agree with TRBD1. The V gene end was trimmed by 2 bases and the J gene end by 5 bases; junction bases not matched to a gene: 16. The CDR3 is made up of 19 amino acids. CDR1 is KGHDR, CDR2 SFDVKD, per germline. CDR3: CATSDSPRDRNNLDNEQFF. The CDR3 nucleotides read TGTGCCACCAGTGATTCGCCCCGGGACAGGAATAACCTCGACAATGAGCAGTTCTTC.

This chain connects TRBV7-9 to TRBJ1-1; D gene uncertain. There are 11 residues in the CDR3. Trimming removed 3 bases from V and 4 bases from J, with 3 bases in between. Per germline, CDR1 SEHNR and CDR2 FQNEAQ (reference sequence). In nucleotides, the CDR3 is TGTGCCAGCAGCTTGGCCACTGAAGCTTTCTTT. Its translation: CASSLATEAFF.

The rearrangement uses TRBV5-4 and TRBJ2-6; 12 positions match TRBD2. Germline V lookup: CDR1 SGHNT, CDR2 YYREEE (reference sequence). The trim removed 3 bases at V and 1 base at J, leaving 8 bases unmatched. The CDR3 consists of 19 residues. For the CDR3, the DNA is TGTGCCAGCAGCTCGGGACTAGCGGGCTTAGGTTCTGGGGCCAACGTCCTGACTTTC. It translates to CASSSGLAGLGSGANVLTF.